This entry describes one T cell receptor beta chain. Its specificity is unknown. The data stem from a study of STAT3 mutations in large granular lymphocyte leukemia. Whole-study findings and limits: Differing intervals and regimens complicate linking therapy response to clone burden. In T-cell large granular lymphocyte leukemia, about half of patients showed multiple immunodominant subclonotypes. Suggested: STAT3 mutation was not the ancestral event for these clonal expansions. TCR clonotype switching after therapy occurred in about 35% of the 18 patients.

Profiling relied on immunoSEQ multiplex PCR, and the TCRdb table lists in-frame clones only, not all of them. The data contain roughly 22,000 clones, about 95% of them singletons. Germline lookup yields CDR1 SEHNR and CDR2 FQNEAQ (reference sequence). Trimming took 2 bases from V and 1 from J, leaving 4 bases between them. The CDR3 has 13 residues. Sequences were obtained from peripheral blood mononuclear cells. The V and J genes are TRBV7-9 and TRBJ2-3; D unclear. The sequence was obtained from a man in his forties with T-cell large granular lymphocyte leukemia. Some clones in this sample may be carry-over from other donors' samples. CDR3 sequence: CASSLPGTDTQYF. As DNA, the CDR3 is TGTGCCAGCAGCTTACCTGGCACAGATACGCAGTATTTT.